This T cell receptor (beta chain) emerged from a study of post-analysis software for immune sequencing data. At the level of the study: Relapsing-remitting, secondary progressive and progressive-relapsing multiple sclerosis courses were included.

TCR beta cDNA libraries had unique molecular identifiers. From the PCR reads, TCRdb called clonotypes with MiXCR, one entry per CDR3 protein. The table has 550,000 to 700,000 distinct CDR3 sequences, about 40% seen once; the top ten hold more than 1.5%. Material for sequencing was blood. The receptor comes from a girl aged 5-17 years with multiple sclerosis.

The CDR3 is CASSKGQGLLETQYF. The CDR3 DNA follows: TGTGCCAGCAGCAAGGGACAGGGATTATTAGAGACCCAGTACTTC. The chain combines TRBV12-3 or TRBV12-4 with TRBJ2-5, with TRBD1 matching over 9 bases. The CDR3 covers 15 residues. V gave up 6 bases and J gave up 4 bases; unmatched junction bases: 9.